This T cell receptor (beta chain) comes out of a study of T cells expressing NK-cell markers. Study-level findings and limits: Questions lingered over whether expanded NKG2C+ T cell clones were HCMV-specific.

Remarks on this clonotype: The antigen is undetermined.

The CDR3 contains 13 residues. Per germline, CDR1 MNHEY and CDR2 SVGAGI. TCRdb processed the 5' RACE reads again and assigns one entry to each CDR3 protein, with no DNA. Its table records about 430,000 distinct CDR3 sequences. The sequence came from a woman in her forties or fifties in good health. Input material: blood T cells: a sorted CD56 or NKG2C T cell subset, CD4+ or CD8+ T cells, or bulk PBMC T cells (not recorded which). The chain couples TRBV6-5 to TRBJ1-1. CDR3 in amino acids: CASMKTQNTEAFF.